Below are 18 T cell receptor beta chains sequenced from a single sample in a study of CD8 T cells in ankylosing spondylitis. Study observations and caveats: Seemingly characteristic of ankylosing spondylitis blood was a TCR beta motif consisting of about 8 highly homologous variants.

No antigen has been assigned to these receptors. MiXCR was run by TCRdb on the 5' RACE reads, yielding one entry per CDR3 protein. Of a few hundred thousand distinct CDR3 sequences listed, approximately 8% are singletons. The sample consisted of blood, either unsorted or a sorted T cell fraction (not recorded which). Receptor source: a male donor with ankylosing spondylitis.

The V gene is TRBV7-3, the J gene TRBJ2-1; D remains unclear. Deletions cut 4 bases from V and 3 bases from J, with 10 bases between. The CDR3 is made up of 14 amino acids. Germline lookup yields CDR1 SGHTA and CDR2 FQGTGA. As DNA, the CDR3 is TGTGCCAGCAGCTCCAACGGCCTCTACAATGAGCAGTTCTTC. Its translation is CASSSNGLYNEQFF. The full variable domain, its missing parts supplied by reference TRBV7-3 and TRBJ2-1, is GAGVSQTPSNKVTEKGKYVELRCDPISGHTALYWYRQSLGQGPEFLIYFQGTGAADDSGLPNDRFFAVRPEGSVSTLKIQRTERGDSAVYLCASSSNGLYNEQFFGPGTRLTVL.

This clonotype was recorded many times. The rearrangement joins TRBV9 to TRBJ2-1, with 7 bases matching TRBD1. The V gene's germline CDR1 is SGDLS and CDR2 YYNGEE. V trimming: 6 bases; J trimming: 5 bases; junction bases outside the gene matches: 2. The CDR3 has 12 amino acids. CDR3 region: CASNRGHNEQFF. CDR3 sequence (DNA): TGTGCCAGCAACAGGGGACACAATGAGCAGTTCTTC.

This sequence joins TRBV5-1 and TRBJ2-5, with TRBD1 identical over 7 bases. Germline lookup yields CDR1 SGHRS and CDR2 YFSETQ. The CDR3 has 16 amino acids. Trimming at V came to 5 bases and at J to 5 bases, leaving 15 bases not matched to a gene. CDR3 nucleotide sequence: TGCGCCAGCAGACCCGACAGGGTGCGAGTAGATGAGACCCAGTACTTC. Its protein product is CASRPDRVRVDETQYF.

This clonotype was counted between two and nine times. Its ends do not fully match the called genes, so a read error is possible. This chain connects TRBV6-1 to TRBJ1-3; TRBD1 aligns across 9 bases. The CDR3 loop spans 14 amino acids. Germline V lookup: CDR1 MNHNS, CDR2 SASEGT. CDR3 sequence: CASSVRDRETSRIF. CDR3 DNA sequence: TGTGCCAGCAGTGTCCGGGACAGGGAGACATCTAGGATCTTT.

The V call is TRBV7-8, the J call TRBJ2-5; D unclear. The CDR3 has 14 amino acids. Trimming stripped 1 base from V and 8 bases from J, with 14 bases between. The germline V gene has CDR1 SGHVS and CDR2 FQNEAQ. The CDR3, as DNA: TGTGCCAGCAGCTTAGGGGCGGATGGCATAACCCAGTACTTC. This codes for CASSLGADGITQYF.

This clonotype was detected a few times. The chain combines TRBV5-1 with TRBJ2-7; possible D gene TRBD1, 6 bases. The CDR3 covers 17 residues. Germline CDR1 reads SGHRS; CDR2 reads YFSETQ. V was cut by 4 bases and J by 0 bases, with 20 bases left in between. This CDR3 reads CASSILSPGHSSYEQYF. The CDR3, as DNA: TGCGCCAGCAGCATACTCTCTCCGGGACACAGCTCCTACGAGCAGTACTTC. The full variable domain, completed using reference TRBV5-1 and TRBJ2-7, is KAGVTQTPRYLIKTRGQQVTLSCSPISGHRSVSWYQQTPGQGLQFLFEYFSETQRNKGNFPGRFSGRQFSNSRSEMNVSTLELGDSALYLCASSILSPGHSSYEQYFGPGTRLTVT.

This clonotype was observed a handful of times. The chain is built from TRBV7-2 and TRBJ2-5; no clear D gene. CDR3 length: 14 residues. Germline CDR1 and CDR2: SGHTA and FQGNSA. Deletions cut 1 base from V and 0 bases from J, with 6 bases between. In DNA, the CDR3 is TGTGCCAGCAGCTTAGGGGCATACCAAGAGACCCAGTACTTC. As protein: CASSLGAYQETQYF.

This clonotype came up many times. The V call is TRBV28, the J call TRBJ1-3, with 7 bases that match TRBD1. The CDR3 consists of 16 residues. The germline gives CDR1 MDHEN, CDR2 SYDVKM. The junction had 11 bases not matched to a gene; V was cut back by 5 bases and J by 4 bases. The CDR3 region is CASSQNRGTGGNTIYF. The DNA of the CDR3 is TGTGCCAGCAGTCAAAACAGGGGAACGGGCGGAAACACCATATATTTT.

This clonotype was seen a few times. This chain joins TRBV29-1 and TRBJ2-2; D possibly corresponds to TRBD1 (6 bases). There are 14 residues in the CDR3. V lost 5 bases to trimming and J lost 10 bases, with 20 bases between them. Germline CDR1 is SQVTM and CDR2 is ANQGSEA. The CDR3 nucleotides read TGCAGCGTTTTCCCGACAGGTACCAAAGAGGAGCTGTTTTTT. The encoded protein is CSVFPTGTKEELFF.

The chain uses TRBV7-6 and TRBJ1-6, with 10 bases identical to TRBD1. The CDR3 is 15 amino acids. Per the germline V gene, CDR1 is SGHVS and CDR2 is FNYEAQ. V lost 8 bases and J lost 7; bases outside the gene matches: 8. CDR3 protein: CASRRQGAFNSPLHF. For the CDR3, the DNA is TGTGCCAGCCGCAGACAGGGGGCCTTCAATTCACCCCTCCACTTT. Full variable domain (missing parts from reference TRBV7-6 and TRBJ1-6): GAGVSQSPRYKVTKRGQDVALRCDPISGHVSLYWYRQALGQGPEFLTYFNYEAQQDKSGLPNDRFSAERPEGSISTLTIQRTEQRDSAMYRCASRRQGAFNSPLHFGNGTRLTVT.

This clonotype has more than one count but fewer than ten. This rearrangement joins TRBV18 to TRBJ2-7; 8 bases line up with TRBD1. This CDR3 region has 14 residues. V dropped 5 bases and J dropped 1; count of bases not matched to a gene: 4. Germline CDR1 reads KGHSH; CDR2 reads LQKENI. The CDR3 loop reads CASSDGQGSYEQYF. DNA for the CDR3: TGTGCCAGCTCAGACGGACAGGGTTCCTACGAGCAGTACTTC. The full variable domain, in which reference TRBV18 and TRBJ2-7 provide the parts outside the CDR3, is NAGVMQNPRHLVRRRGQEARLRCSPMKGHSHVYWYRQLPEEGLKFMVYLQKENIIDESGMPKERFSAEFPKEGPSILRIQQVVRGDSAAYFCASSDGQGSYEQYFGPGTRLTVT.

This clonotype showed up just a few times. The chain couples TRBV4-1 to TRBJ2-7, with D possibly being TRBD1 (5 bases). This CDR3 spans 15 amino acids. Trimming left V 2 bases short and J 2 bases short, with 13 bases between. Germline CDR1 MGHRA, CDR2 YSYEKL. The CDR3, as DNA: TGCGCCAGCAGCCAAACCGACAGCTCCACCTACGAGCAGTACTTC. It translates to CASSQTDSSTYEQYF.

This sequence joins TRBV28 and TRBJ2-5, with TRBD2 matching 10 bases. V shed 0 bases, J shed 7 bases, and the junction held 8 bases outside the gene matches. The V gene's germline CDR1 is MDHEN and CDR2 SYDVKM. The CDR3 is 16 residues long. The DNA of the CDR3 is TGTGCCAGCAGTTTATGGAGCGGGAGGGCCTCCATGACCCAGTACTTC. This sequence encodes CASSLWSGRASMTQYF.

This clonotype was observed at least ten times. The rearrangement uses TRBV3-1 and TRBJ2-7, with TRBD2 matching over 10 bases. Germline-derived CDR1 and CDR2 are LGHDT and YNNKEL (reference sequence). This CDR3 is built from 15 residues. J lost 1 base, V lost 1 base, and 1 base had no gene match. In DNA form, the CDR3 reads TGTGCCAGCAGCCAAGGGACTAGCGGTTCCTACGAGCAGTACTTC. The encoded protein is CASSQGTSGSYEQYF.

The CDR3 spells CSARDDFRGVANEKLFF. The CDR3 DNA reads as TGCAGTGCTAGAGATGATTTTCGAGGGGTGGCTAATGAAAAACTGTTTTTT. This sequence joins TRBV20-1 and TRBJ1-4; tentatively, D is TRBD1 (5 bases). V shed 0 bases and J shed 3 bases, with 17 bases lying between them. Germline assignment: CDR1 DFQATT and CDR2 SNEGSKA (reference sequence). The CDR3 runs 17 residues.

V gene TRBV20-1 combines with J gene TRBJ1-2, with D hard to call. Germline loops: CDR1 DFQATT, CDR2 SNEGSKA (reference sequence). The V and J ends lost 3 bases and 0 bases respectively, with 11 bases between them. There are 14 residues in the CDR3. The CDR3 DNA is TGCAGTGCTAGCAAGGACCGGGCTAACTATGGCTACACCTTC. Its protein product is CSASKDRANYGYTF.

The sample holds a few counts of this clonotype. The chain combines TRBV29-1 with TRBJ1-4; tentatively, D is TRBD1 (6 bases). Between the trimmed V and J ends, which lost 4 bases and 8 bases, there was a span of 11 bases. CDR1 is SQVTM and CDR2 is ANQGSEA in the germline V gene. The CDR3 runs 12 residues. The CDR3 spells CSVGRGGEKLFF. In DNA, the CDR3 is TGCAGCGTTGGCAGGGGTGGGGAAAAACTGTTTTTT.

The J gene is TRBJ2-1, the V gene TRBV24-1, with 7 bases that match TRBD1. The germline gives CDR1 KGHDR, CDR2 SFDVKD. The J segment lost 9 bases and the V segment lost 4 bases, leaving 8 bases of the junction unmatched. The CDR3 length is 14 residues. CDR3 sequence reads: CATSDPKGAGEQFF. In DNA form, the CDR3 reads TGTGCCACCAGTGACCCGAAGGGGGCCGGTGAGCAGTTCTTC.